These T cell receptor beta chains were read from a single sample in a study of shared clonotypes between healthy human individuals. The repertoire was sequenced with immunoSEQ multiplex PCR; TCRdb's copy has only in-frame clones and lacks some. The data show 800,000 to 950,000 clones, 96% seen once. Sequences were obtained from naive CD8+ T cells sorted from blood. These receptors were obtained from a young man in good health. Both conserved end residues are trimmed from each CDR3. Expanded clones get a size class; other rows say once, few or many, or leave the size out.

TRBJ1-5	TRBV7-9	-	ASSVPGLNQPQH
TRBJ2-1	TRBV11-2	-	ASRSLGGRGYNEQF
TRBJ2-3	TRBV9	-	ASSLAGGGADTQY
TRBJ2-1	TRBV9	-	ASSGHGLAGPTDEQF
TRBJ2-7	TRBV7-8	-	ASAPGLASSYEQY
TRBJ2-7	TRBV2	-	ASSESAGGFHEQY
TRBJ2-2	TRBV29-1	once	SVEVDRVGTGELF
TRBJ2-3	TRBV7-8	-	ASSLFQREADTQY
TRBJ1-5	TRBV28	once	ASSRRSYSNQPQH
TRBJ1-1	TRBV7-9	-	ASSHNQGMNTEAF
TRBJ1-2	TRBV6-1	once	ASSEGRRAGYT
TRBJ2-7	TRBV28	-	ASRPRDGTYEQY
TRBJ2-3	TRBV18	-	ASSLRAGRRGDTQY
TRBJ2-3	TRBV2	-	ASSEIAGSYTDTQY
TRBJ2-3	TRBV4-1	-	ASSQGLAGADTQY
TRBJ2-1	TRBV7-6	-	ASSSTSSYNEQF
TRBJ2-5	TRBV27	-	ASSFAAGYQETQY
TRBJ2-1	TRBV11-2	-	ASRLAIIAGATYNEQF
TRBJ2-7	TRBV27	-	ASSQTGLALNYEQY
TRBJ1-1	TRBV5-1	-	ASGAAGGSTEAF
TRBJ1-2	TRBV7-9	-	ASNEELIGYT
TRBJ2-7	TRBV7-8	-	ASSLTWGHEQY
TRBJ2-7	TRBV7-9	-	ASSALAGEQY
TRBJ2-3	TRBV9	-	ASTRSGGTSDTQY
TRBJ2-2	TRBV29-1	-	SVLGGDTGELF
TRBJ2-2	TRBV29-1	-	SVEGGGLAYTPGELF
TRBJ1-5	TRBV6-5	-	ATGDSYNQPQH
TRBJ2-3	TRBV19	-	ASTWWDFTDTQY
TRBJ1-4	TRBV27	-	ASKRWGEKLF
TRBJ1-2	TRBV7-2	-	ASSLRFSADYYGYT
TRBJ1-5	TRBV30	-	AWSPGQGKGQPQH
TRBJ2-3	TRBV4-3	-	ASSQDSYGGRDTQY
TRBJ1-6	TRBV4-3	-	ASSEREGDSPLH
TRBJ2-7	TRBV10-3	-	AISGAGGYHEQY
TRBJ2-2	TRBV7-6	-	ASSLGGGRATGELF
TRBJ1-2	TRBV7-8	once	ASSLARSAGYT
TRBJ2-1	TRBV7-9	-	ASSLGVTSGNEQF
TRBJ2-7	TRBV6-1	-	ASSDIGQAYEQY
TRBJ2-3	TRBV18	-	ASSPPESTDTQY
TRBJ2-7	TRBV5-4	-	ASSLSSYEQY
TRBJ2-7	TRBV27	-	ASSTTTDRGTYEQY
TRBJ2-1	TRBV7-9	-	ASSLVRGNEQF
TRBJ2-1	TRBV11-2	-	ASSLHTTSGFNEQF
TRBJ1-2	TRBV25-1	-	ASLDRGSYYGYT
TRBJ1-4	TRBV7-2	once	ASSLISEGSDEKLF
TRBJ1-4	TRBV5-1	-	ASSLGSPGFNEKLF
TRBJ2-1	TRBV2	-	ASSGAFDRSSYNEQF
TRBJ1-4	TRBV7-9	once	ASTRGIGGMDEKLF
TRBJ2-1	TRBV5-1	-	ASSFASGEQF
TRBJ2-1	TRBV7-9	-	ASSLEGGRPQF
TRBJ2-7	TRBV7-6	-	ASSLEAGVVYEQY
TRBJ2-7	TRBV15	-	ATSRGRFEYEQY
TRBJ2-1	TRBV2	-	ASSDGLAGGYNEQF
TRBJ2-2	TRBV5-1	-	ASSFTGTGIDTGELF
TRBJ2-7	TRBV27	-	ASSLMGRGTYEQY
TRBJ2-2	TRBV9	-	ASSVAGASVWELF
TRBJ2-2	TRBV2	-	ASKGERLAGELF
TRBJ2-7	TRBV25-1	once	ASSELASGRAHEQY
TRBJ2-7	TRBV5-6	-	ASIGTDSYEQY